The clone carrying this TCR beta chain was seen at least ten times. Its antigen is not identified. The data are from a study of post-analysis software for immune sequencing data. Study-level results: Samples made in the same batch grouped tightly together by F measure. About five TRBV segments were more frequent in patients than controls; TRBV5-6, TRBV5-1 and TRBV20-1 belonged to this group.

Trimming stripped 4 bases from V and 5 bases from J, with 14 bases between. This CDR3 is built from 14 residues. Germline loops: CDR1 MDHEN, CDR2 SYDVKM. Sequencing libraries made from TCR beta cDNA carried unique molecular identifiers. Via MiXCR, TCRdb re-called the PCR reads, giving one row per CDR3 protein. The sample lists around 200,000 distinct CDR3 sequences, approximately 29% seen once, with less than 4% in the top ten. Sequencing was done on a sample of blood. The rearrangement joins TRBV28 to TRBJ2-5; D gene uncertain. The source is a girl aged 2-17 years with multiple sclerosis. This chain's CDR3 is CASSSSRGTETQYF. CDR3 DNA sequence: TGTGCCAGCAGTTCCTCCCGTGGTACGGAGACCCAGTACTTC.